The next 14 T cell receptor beta chains were all read from a single sample in a study of identical twins. TCRdb itself ran the 5' RACE reads through MiXCR, one entry per CDR3 protein. The table has approximately 260,000 distinct CDR3 sequences, roughly 8% seen once; the top ten hold over 2.5%. The same sample was also studied in work on yellow fever vaccine responses in identical twins.

The sample consisted of CD8+ T cells sorted from blood. The origin of the receptors is a woman under 30 in good health.

This clonotype was seen at least ten times. The CDR3 reads CSVARGVGNEQFF. The DNA for the CDR3 is TGCAGCGTTGCCCGGGGGGTGGGTAATGAGCAGTTCTTC. The chain carries TRBV29-1 and TRBJ2-1; 7 nucleotides align to TRBD2. CDR1 and CDR2 (germline): SQVTM, ANQGSEA. CDR3 size: 13 residues. V lost 4 bases, J lost 7 bases, and 7 bases stayed unmatched.

J is TRBJ2-5 and V is TRBV5-6; 8 bases are shared with TRBD1. J gave up 2 bases and V 3 bases, and 3 bases lay outside the gene matches. The CDR3 spans 14 residues. Per germline, CDR1 SGHDT and CDR2 YYEEEE. In DNA form, the CDR3 reads TGTGCCAGCAGCTCAGGGACAGGACAAGAGACCCAGTACTTC. Its protein is CASSSGTGQETQYF. The variable domain in full, with the rest retrieved from reference TRBV5-6 and TRBJ2-5, is DAGVTQSPTHLIKTRGQQVTLRCSPKSGHDTVSWYQQALGQGPQFIFQYYEEEERQRGNFPDRFSGHQFPNYSSELNVNALLLGDSALYLCASSSGTGQETQYFGPGTRLLVL.

This clonotype was seen more than once but under ten times. J is TRBJ2-4 and V is TRBV11-2; D is uncertain. CDR3 size: 14 residues. Germline values: CDR1 SGHAT, CDR2 FQNNGV. The V and J ends lost 5 bases and 0 bases respectively, with 8 bases between them. The CDR3 reads CASSVYLAKNIQYF. DNA of the CDR3: TGTGCCAGCAGCGTCTATTTAGCCAAAAACATTCAGTACTTC.

This clonotype was recorded a few times. The V call is TRBV20-1, the J call TRBJ2-7; 7 bases fit TRBD2. The J segment lost 6 bases and the V segment lost 6 bases, leaving 14 bases of the junction unmatched. The CDR3 covers 14 residues. CDR1 and CDR2 from the germline V gene are DFQATT and SNEGSKA (reference sequence). CDR3 amino acids: CSAPKEELAFEQYF. CDR3 DNA sequence: TGCAGTGCCCCGAAAGAGGAACTAGCGTTCGAGCAGTACTTC.

This clonotype has a handful of counts. The rearrangement links TRBV7-9 to TRBJ2-5; TRBD2 is a possible D gene (6 bases). Germline V gives CDR1 SEHNR, CDR2 FQNEAQ (reference sequence). Trimming pared 5 bases from V and 3 bases from J, leaving 22 bases between. The CDR3 has 17 residues. CDR3 sequence reads: CASSHGRLGPMEETQYF. CDR3 sequence (DNA): TGTGCCAGCAGCCATGGTAGACTAGGCCCGATGGAAGAGACCCAGTACTTC.

The gene calls are TRBV10-3 and TRBJ2-1; 14 nucleotides align to TRBD2. The CDR3 is 17 residues long. Germline lookup yields CDR1 ENHRY and CDR2 SYGVKD. V gave up 1 base and J gave up 6 bases; unmatched junction bases: 5. The CDR3 reads CAISEYRGTSGGNEQFF. As DNA, the CDR3 is TGTGCCATCAGTGAGTATCGGGGGACTAGCGGGGGCAATGAGCAGTTCTTC.

J is TRBJ2-6 and V is TRBV12-3 or TRBV12-4; D may be TRBD1 (5 bases). The CDR3 loop spans 12 amino acids. The V end lost 11 bases, the J end lost 1 base, and 6 bases lay between the germline ends. The CDR3 nucleotides read TGTGCCGGGGCGTCTGGGGCCAACGTCCTGACTTTC. Translating gives CAGASGANVLTF.

In this sample, this clonotype turned up many times. The chain carries TRBV27 and TRBJ2-7; D is ambiguous. Germline CDR1 MNHEY, CDR2 SMNVEV (reference sequence). The CDR3 loop spans 12 amino acids. V lost 2 bases and J 5 bases, leaving 7 bases between the germline ends. The chain's CDR3 is CASSLGPHEQYF. The CDR3 nucleotides read TGTGCCAGCAGTTTAGGACCCCACGAGCAGTACTTC.

The CDR3 nucleotides are TGTGCCAGCAGTCCACTTAGCGGGAGTTTTCGGTATGAGCAGTTCTTC. It codes for CASSPLSGSFRYEQFF. V gene TRBV27 combines with J gene TRBJ2-1; 9 bases line up with TRBD2. The germline V gene has CDR1 MNHEY and CDR2 SMNVEV (reference sequence). This CDR3 contains 16 residues. Trimming at V came to 5 bases and at J to 8 bases, leaving 13 bases not matched to a gene.

This clonotype was detected ten times or more. J is TRBJ2-5 and V is TRBV7-9; D is ambiguous. CDR1 is SEHNR, CDR2 FQNEAQ, per germline (reference sequence). The CDR3 extends over 14 amino acids. V gave up 1 base and J gave up 0 bases, with 6 bases separating them. The chain's CDR3 is CASSLVGYQETQYF. Here the CDR3 DNA reads TGTGCCAGCAGCTTAGTGGGGTACCAAGAGACCCAGTACTTC.

V usage is TRBV5-6 and J usage is TRBJ1-2; D unresolved. Germline-derived CDR1 and CDR2 are SGHDT and YYEEEE. The CDR3 has 13 residues. Trimming pared 4 bases from V and 2 bases from J, leaving 9 bases between. CDR3 in amino acids: CASSIMWNYGYTF. The DNA of the CDR3 is TGTGCCAGCAGCATTATGTGGAACTATGGCTACACCTTC.

The chain is built from TRBV7-8 and TRBJ2-1; no clear D. Germline CDR1 SGHVS, CDR2 FQNEAQ. This CDR3 comprises 14 residues. V dropped 1 base and J dropped 9 bases, with 13 bases sitting between them. DNA of the CDR3: TGTGCCAGCAGCTTAGTTACGGTTTGGGTTGAGCAGTTCTTC. Residues: CASSLVTVWVEQFF.

This clonotype was recorded at least ten times. This chain links TRBV6-2 or TRBV6-3 with TRBJ2-7, with TRBD1 matching 7 bases. From germline, CDR1 is MNHEY and CDR2 SVGEGT. This CDR3 region has 14 residues. Losses at the gene ends were 6 bases for V and 4 bases for J; bases not matched to a gene: 9. As DNA, the CDR3 is TGTGCCAGCAGCCACGGGACAGAGCCTTACGAGCAGTACTTC. Its translation is CASSHGTEPYEQYF.

This clonotype was picked up many times. The chain recombines TRBV7-9 with TRBJ2-7; D gene ambiguous. Germline assignment: CDR1 SEHNR and CDR2 FQNEAQ (reference sequence). V lost 2 bases and J lost 4, with 9 bases in between. The CDR3 spans 13 residues. This CDR3 reads CASSLNSLYEQYF. CDR3 nucleotides: TGTGCCAGCAGCTTAAACTCCCTATACGAGCAGTACTTC.